This passage covers 21 T cell receptor beta chains from one sample sequenced in a study of beta chain features in type 1 diabetes (dated by TCRdb to the late 2010s). Library preparation was by the immunoSEQ multiplex PCR assay. All of the isolated RNA was reverse transcribed with the High Capacity cDNA Reverse Transcription Kit, so expressed TCRB transcripts were sequenced. In TCRdb, the immuneACCESS table is reduced to in-frame sequences with V and J assigned. These tables do not hold every clone; where another copy was compared, an unresolved V gene accounts for under half, and the others remain unexplained. The sample table shows around 320,000 clones, and 12% to 15% are seen once. The ten largest clones add up to over 5.5% of the sample. Sequencing was performed on central memory CD4+ T cells from blood. All receptors derive from a man younger than 40 in good health.

The chain couples TRBV5-6 to TRBJ1-3; 8 bases align to TRBD1. Germline assignment: CDR1 SGHDT and CDR2 YYEEEE. The CDR3 is 16 residues long. The J segment lost 0 bases and the V segment lost 2 bases, leaving 4 bases of the junction unmatched. CDR3: CASSFGTGSSGNTIYF. The CDR3 DNA reads as TGTGCCAGCAGCTTTGGGACAGGATCCTCTGGAAACACCATATATTTT.

CDR3 protein: CASSQAPSSGMGDTQYF. DNA for the CDR3: TGCGCCAGCAGCCAAGCCCCGTCTAGCGGGATGGGCGATACGCAGTATTTT. V usage is TRBV4-3 and J usage is TRBJ2-3, with 9 bases matching TRBD2. CDR3 length: 17 amino acids. The V gene end was trimmed by 1 base and the J gene end by 6 bases; junction bases not matched to a gene: 11. From germline, CDR1 is LGHNA and CDR2 YSLEER.

The CDR3 coding sequence is TGTGCCTGGGGCCCTAGCACAGATACGCAGTATTTT. Its translation is CAWGPSTDTQYF. The genes are TRBV30 and TRBJ2-3; no clear D. V gave up 5 bases and J gave up 0 bases, with 6 bases separating them. Germline loops: CDR1 GTSNPN, CDR2 SVGIG (reference sequence). The CDR3 is 12 amino acids.

This sequence joins TRBV7-2 and TRBJ1-2, with TRBD1 as a possible D gene (5 bases). CDR3 length: 13 amino acids. V was clipped by 3 bases and J by 7 bases, with 12 bases between them. The germline gives CDR1 SGHTA, CDR2 FQGNSA. The CDR3 nucleotides read TGTGCCAGCAGCTTGAGTCCGGGGGGTGGCTACACCTTC. Amino acids: CASSLSPGGGYTF.

This clone was recorded at least ten times. The chain has TRBV7-9 and TRBJ1-2; D possibly corresponds to TRBD1 (5 bases). CDR3 length: 13 amino acids. V shed 5 bases and J shed 8 bases, with 15 bases lying between them. The germline V gene has CDR1 SEHNR and CDR2 FQNEAQ (reference sequence). The CDR3 loop is CASSPVRGRGYTF. The CDR3, as DNA: TGTGCCAGCAGCCCTGTCCGGGGACGGGGCTACACCTTC. The full variable domain, with the rest looked up from reference TRBV7-9 and TRBJ1-2, is DTGVSQNPRHKITKRGQNVTFRCDPISEHNRLYWYRQTLGQGPEFLTYFQNEAQLEKSRLLSDRFSAERPKGSFSTLEIQRTEQGDSAMYLCASSPVRGRGYTFGSGTRLTVV.

A remark on this clone: Just one base apart from a much larger clone, this may be a read error. The CDR3 sequence: CASSHGETQYF. DNA of the CDR3: TGTGCCAGCAGCCACGGAGAGACCCAGTACTTC. V usage is TRBV7-8 and J usage is TRBJ2-5; no firm D call. Deletions cut 5 bases from V and 4 bases from J, with 5 bases between. The CDR3 is 11 amino acids. CDR1 and CDR2 (germline): SGHVS, FQNEAQ.

This clone was counted a few times. V usage is TRBV9 and J usage is TRBJ2-5; tentatively, D is TRBD1 (5 bases). This CDR3 has 13 amino acids. Germline V CDR1 and CDR2: SGDLS, YYNGEE. Trimming removed 4 bases from V and 5 bases from J, with 12 bases in between. The CDR3 coding sequence is TGTGCCAGCAGCAGGGGCTTCTTGGAGACCCAGTACTTC. Residues: CASSRGFLETQYF.

The table lists this clone with a few counts. The junction does not match germline at one end; this may be a read error. V gene TRBV7-9 combines with J gene TRBJ2-1; 9 bases agree with TRBD2. Germline V CDR1 and CDR2: SEHNR, FQNEAQ (reference sequence). There are 14 residues in the CDR3. This CDR3 reads CASSLAGIRDEQFF. The CDR3 DNA is TGTGCCAGCAGCCTAGCGGGGATCCGCGATGAGCAGTTCTTC. Looking up the rest from reference TRBV7-9 and TRBJ2-1 gives the full variable domain: DTGVSQNPRHKITKRGQNVTFRCDPISEHNRLYWYRQTLGQGPEFLTYFQNEAQLEKSRLLSDRFSAERPKGSFSTLEIQRTEQGDSAMYLCASSLAGIRDEQFFGPGTRLTVL.

This clone was detected only a few times. The CDR3 is CASSLGYSGANVLTF. CDR3 nucleotide sequence: TGCGCCAGCAGCTTGGGATACTCAGGGGCCAACGTCCTGACTTTC. The genes are TRBV5-1 and TRBJ2-6; D not certain. V was shortened by 0 bases and J by 4 bases, with 8 bases between the two germline ends. Germline CDR1 SGHRS, CDR2 YFSETQ. This CDR3 contains 15 residues.

V is TRBV19 and J is TRBJ1-2; the D is unclear. Germline V lookup: CDR1 LNHDA, CDR2 SQIVND (reference sequence). This CDR3 region has 13 residues. The ends were cut back, 7 bases at V and 4 bases at J, with 13 bases in the middle. The CDR3 DNA is TGTGCCAGTAAAGTTCGGGGAGCCTATGGCTACACCTTC. The encoded protein is CASKVRGAYGYTF.

This chain joins TRBV11-1 and TRBJ1-1; possibly TRBD1 for D (6 bases). Trimming left V 5 bases short and J 0 bases short, with 16 bases between. CDR3 size: 16 residues. Germline lookup yields CDR1 SGHAT and CDR2 FQDESV (reference sequence). CDR3: CASSAPYRQVNTEAFF. The CDR3 DNA follows: TGTGCCAGCAGCGCACCTTACCGACAGGTGAACACTGAAGCTTTCTTT.

The table lists this clone with a few counts. The chain is built from TRBV7-9 and TRBJ2-5, with 9 nucleotides matching TRBD1. After removal of 5 bases from V and 5 bases from J, the junction contained 6 bases not matched to a gene. The CDR3 length is 14 residues. Per the germline V gene, CDR1 is SEHNR and CDR2 is FQNEAQ (reference sequence). Here the CDR3 reads CASSPGQGIETQYF. CDR3 in DNA: TGTGCCAGCAGCCCGGGACAGGGTATCGAGACCCAGTACTTC.

Many counts were recorded for this clone. This chain uses TRBV7-8 with TRBJ1-3, with TRBD1 identical over 9 bases. This CDR3 region has 19 residues. Germline V lookup: CDR1 SGHVS, CDR2 FQNEAQ. J was trimmed by 5 bases and V by 5 bases; bases with no gene match: 19. CDR3 bases: TGTGCCAGCAGCCCAGCTCTTAGGGCCCGGGACAGGGAACGAAACACCATATATTTT. Translated: CASSPALRARDRERNTIYF.

This clone has just a few counts. A read error may be the cause here, since a much bigger clone is one base away. The rearrangement links TRBV5-6 to TRBJ2-5; 9 bases fit TRBD2. Per the germline V gene, CDR1 is SGHDT and CDR2 is YYEEEE. CDR3 size: 16 residues. V lost 2 bases to trimming and J lost 2 bases; unmatched junction nucleotides: 7. CDR3: CASSFSGSPSQETQYF. The CDR3 region has the DNA TGTGCCAGCAGCTTTAGCGGGAGCCCATCGCAAGAGACCCAGTACTTC. The full variable domain, with the rest looked up from reference TRBV5-6 and TRBJ2-5, is DAGVTQSPTHLIKTRGQQVTLRCSPKSGHDTVSWYQQALGQGPQFIFQYYEEEERQRGNFPDRFSGHQFPNYSSELNVNALLLGDSALYLCASSFSGSPSQETQYFGPGTRLLVL.

This chain links TRBV11-3 with TRBJ2-1; D may be TRBD1 (6 bases). With 0 bases removed from V and 10 bases from J, the gap between germline ends came to 13 bases. CDR1 and CDR2 from the germline V gene are SGHNT and YENEEA. The CDR3 is 14 amino acids. DNA of the CDR3: TGTGCCAGCAGCTTAGATACCAAGGGGGAGGAGCAGTTCTTC. Its translation: CASSLDTKGEEQFF.

The chain uses TRBV7-2 and TRBJ2-5, with 12 bases lining up with TRBD2. The V gene end was trimmed by 1 base and the J gene end by 7 bases; junction bases not matched to a gene: 1. CDR1 and CDR2 (germline): SGHTA, FQGNSA. The CDR3 covers 14 residues. This CDR3 is CASSLETSGRTQYF. DNA for the CDR3: TGTGCCAGCAGCTTAGAGACTAGCGGGAGGACCCAGTACTTC.

This clone was detected a few times. J is TRBJ2-1 and V is TRBV7-2; D possibly corresponds to TRBD2 (6 bases). The CDR3 runs 13 residues. The V end lost 8 bases, the J end lost 8 bases, and 16 bases lay between the germline ends. In germline, CDR1 is SGHTA, CDR2 FQGNSA. The DNA for the CDR3 is TGTGCCAGCCGCCCGGTCGAGCGGGATGAGCAGTTCTTC. Its protein product is CASRPVERDEQFF.

The sample holds a few counts of this clone. The chain uses TRBV2 and TRBJ2-3; D remains ambiguous. V gave up 3 bases and J gave up 3 bases, with 10 bases separating them. This CDR3 contains 14 residues. Germline V CDR1 and CDR2: SNHLY, FYNNEI. CDR3 residues: CASSDWRTTDTQYF. The CDR3 DNA is TGTGCCAGCAGTGACTGGCGAACGACAGATACGCAGTATTTT.

A word on this clone: Other nucleotide sequences in the sample specify the same CDR3. This rearrangement joins TRBV7-9 to TRBJ2-1; 9 bases agree with TRBD2. Germline CDR1 is SEHNR and CDR2 is FQNEAQ (reference sequence). Trimming removed 6 bases from V and 4 bases from J; junction bases left unmatched: 7. The CDR3 is 15 residues long. CDR3 amino acids: CASSPTSGNYNEQFF. CDR3 nucleotide sequence: TGTGCCAGCAGTCCGACTAGCGGTAATTACAATGAGCAGTTCTTC.

This clone was found a few times. This chain links TRBV2 with TRBJ1-2, with D possibly being TRBD1 (6 bases). The V end was cut by 8 bases, the J end by 7 bases, with 11 bases between. CDR1 is SNHLY, CDR2 FYNNEI, per germline. This CDR3 region has 11 residues. CDR3: CASARGGGYTF. The DNA for the CDR3 is TGTGCCAGCGCCAGGGGAGGTGGCTACACCTTC.

In this sample, this clone turned up a few times. The chain combines TRBV7-9 with TRBJ1-2, with TRBD1 matching over 10 bases. This CDR3 region has 15 residues. Germline V CDR1 and CDR2: SEHNR, FQNEAQ (reference sequence). After removal of 3 bases from V and 6 bases from J, the junction contained 7 bases not matched to a gene. The CDR3 sequence: CASSLGTGDSNGYTF. The CDR3 DNA reads TGTGCCAGCAGCTTGGGGACAGGGGATTCTAATGGCTACACCTTC.